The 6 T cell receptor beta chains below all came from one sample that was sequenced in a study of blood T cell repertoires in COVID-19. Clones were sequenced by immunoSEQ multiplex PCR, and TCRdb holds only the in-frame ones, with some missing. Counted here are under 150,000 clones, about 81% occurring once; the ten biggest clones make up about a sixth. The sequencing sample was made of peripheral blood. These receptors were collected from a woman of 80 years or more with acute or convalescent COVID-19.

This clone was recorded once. The DNA for the CDR3 is TGTGCCAGCAGCGTAGGAGGGACAATAAAAGAGACCCAGTACTTC. It codes for CASSVGGTIKETQYF. The chain joins TRBV9 to TRBJ2-5; D might be TRBD1 (6 bases). V was trimmed by 0 bases and J by 3 bases, leaving 12 bases between them. The germline V gene encodes CDR1 SGDLS and CDR2 YYNGEE. This CDR3 spans 15 amino acids.

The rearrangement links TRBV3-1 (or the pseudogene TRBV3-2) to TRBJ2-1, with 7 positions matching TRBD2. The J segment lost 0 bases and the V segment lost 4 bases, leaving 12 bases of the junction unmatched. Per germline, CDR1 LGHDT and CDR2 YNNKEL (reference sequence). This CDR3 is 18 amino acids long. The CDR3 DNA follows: TGTGCCAGCAGCCGGGACGTAGCGGGCGGAAGCTCCTACAATGAGCAGTTCTTC. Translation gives CASSRDVAGGSSYNEQFF.

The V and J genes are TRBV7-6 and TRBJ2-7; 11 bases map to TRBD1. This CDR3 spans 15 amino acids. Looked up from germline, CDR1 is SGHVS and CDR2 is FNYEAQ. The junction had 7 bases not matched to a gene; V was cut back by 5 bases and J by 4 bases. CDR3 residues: CASSQRTGGLYEQYF. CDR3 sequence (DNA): TGTGCCAGCAGCCAGCGGACAGGGGGCCTATACGAGCAGTACTTC. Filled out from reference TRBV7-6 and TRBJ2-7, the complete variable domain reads GAGVSQSPRYKVTKRGQDVALRCDPISGHVSLYWYRQALGQGPEFLTYFNYEAQQDKSGLPNDRFSAERPEGSISTLTIQRTEQRDSAMYRCASSQRTGGLYEQYFGPGTRLTVT.

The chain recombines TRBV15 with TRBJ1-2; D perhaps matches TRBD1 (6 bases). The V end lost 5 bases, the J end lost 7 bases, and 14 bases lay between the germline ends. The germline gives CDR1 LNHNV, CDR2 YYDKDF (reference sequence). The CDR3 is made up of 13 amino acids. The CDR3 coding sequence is TGTGCCACCAGCGCGGGGGGGGCCTTTGGCTACACCTTC. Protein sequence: CATSAGGAFGYTF.

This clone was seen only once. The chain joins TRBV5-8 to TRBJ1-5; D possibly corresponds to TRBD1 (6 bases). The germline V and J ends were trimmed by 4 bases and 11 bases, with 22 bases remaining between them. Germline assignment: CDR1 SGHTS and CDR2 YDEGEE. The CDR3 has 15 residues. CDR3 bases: TGTGCCAGCAGCCCACGGACAGCGACGAACAAGGCCCAGCATTTT. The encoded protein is CASSPRTATNKAQHF.

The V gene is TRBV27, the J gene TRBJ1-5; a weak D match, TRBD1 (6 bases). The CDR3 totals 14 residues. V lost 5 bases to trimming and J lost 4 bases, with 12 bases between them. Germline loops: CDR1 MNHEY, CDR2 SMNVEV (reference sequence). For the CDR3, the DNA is TGTGCCAGCAGTGGGGCCAGGGGTAATCAGCCCCAGCATTTT. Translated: CASSGARGNQPQHF.